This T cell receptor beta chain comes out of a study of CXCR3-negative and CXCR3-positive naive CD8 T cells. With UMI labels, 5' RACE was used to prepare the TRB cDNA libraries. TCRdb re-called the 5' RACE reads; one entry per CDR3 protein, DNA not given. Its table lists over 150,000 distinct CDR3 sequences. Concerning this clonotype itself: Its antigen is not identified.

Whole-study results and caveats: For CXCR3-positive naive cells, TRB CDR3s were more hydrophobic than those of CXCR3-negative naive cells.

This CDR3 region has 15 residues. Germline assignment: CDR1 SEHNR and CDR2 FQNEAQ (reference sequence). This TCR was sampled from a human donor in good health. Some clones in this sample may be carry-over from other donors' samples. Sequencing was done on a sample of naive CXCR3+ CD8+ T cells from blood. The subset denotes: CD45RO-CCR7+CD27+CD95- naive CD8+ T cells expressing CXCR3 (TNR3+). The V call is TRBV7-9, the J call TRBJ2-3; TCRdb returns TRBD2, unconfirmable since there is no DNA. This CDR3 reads CASSAGLQVPDTQYF. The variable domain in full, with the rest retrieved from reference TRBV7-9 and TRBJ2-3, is DTGVSQNPRHKITKRGQNVTFRCDPISEHNRLYWYRQTLGQGPEFLTYFQNEAQLEKSRLLSDRFSAERPKGSFSTLEIQRTEQGDSAMYLCASSAGLQVPDTQYFGPGTRLTVL.